The 24 T cell receptor beta chains listed next were all sequenced from one sample in a study of blood T cell repertoires in COVID-19. Sequenced by immunoSEQ multiplex PCR; TCRdb stores in-frame clones only, minus some. The sample consists of around 180,000 clones, around 85% of them appearing once. Sequenced input: peripheral blood. The receptor source for this set is a person aged 65 to 79 with COVID-19, enrolled during active disease.

This rearrangement joins TRBV5-4 to TRBJ2-5; 13 bases line up with TRBD2. The CDR3 is made up of 15 amino acids. The V and J ends lost 0 bases and 5 bases, in that order; junction bases with no gene match: 1. Per germline, CDR1 SGHNT and CDR2 YYREEE (reference sequence). The CDR3 protein is CASSLGLAGGETQYF. The CDR3 DNA sequence: TGTGCCAGCAGCTTGGGACTAGCGGGGGGTGAGACCCAGTACTTC.

The rearrangement links TRBV29-1 to TRBJ2-3, with 7 bases fitting TRBD2. V gave up 8 bases and J gave up 7 bases; unmatched junction bases: 9. Germline values: CDR1 SQVTM, CDR2 ANQGSEA. CDR3 length: 12 amino acids. The CDR3 loop reads CSSQSGGYTQYF. CDR3 sequence (DNA): TGCAGCTCCCAATCGGGGGGATATACGCAGTATTTT.

The chain links TRBV28 to TRBJ2-2, with TRBD1 matching over 8 bases. The germline V gene encodes CDR1 MDHEN and CDR2 SYDVKM. The length of the CDR3 is 15 residues. Trimming cost V 5 bases and J 5 bases; bases outside gene matches: 7. CDR3 protein: CASSARTGMTGELFF. The CDR3 DNA reads as TGTGCCAGCAGTGCAAGGACAGGGATGACCGGGGAGCTGTTTTTT. The full variable domain, in which reference TRBV28 and TRBJ2-2 provide the parts outside the CDR3, is DVKVTQSSRYLVKRTGEKVFLECVQDMDHENMFWYRQDPGLGLRLIYFSYDVKMKEKGDIPEGYSVSREKKERFSLILESASTNQTSMYLCASSARTGMTGELFFGEGSRLTVL.

The chain recombines TRBV25-1 with TRBJ2-3, with 11 bases matching TRBD2. The CDR3 consists of 18 residues. Germline CDR1 reads MGHDK; CDR2 reads SYGVNS. J was trimmed by 2 bases and V by 4 bases; bases with no gene match: 11. The CDR3 nucleotides read TGTGCCAGCAGTGCAGCGGGGACTAGCGGATATTACACAGATACGCAGTATTTT. Encoded protein: CASSAAGTSGYYTDTQYF.

The V call is TRBV11-2, the J call TRBJ2-5, with 8 bases fitting TRBD1. CDR1 is SGHAT, CDR2 FQNNGV, per germline. The trim removed 5 bases at V and 7 bases at J, leaving 18 bases unmatched. The CDR3 has 17 amino acids. The CDR3 coding sequence is TGTGCCAGCAGCCAGCTTCTACAGGGGGAAAAGAGAGGGACCCAGTACTTC. This sequence encodes CASSQLLQGEKRGTQYF. The variable domain in full, with the rest retrieved from reference TRBV11-2 and TRBJ2-5, is EAGVAQSPRYKIIEKRQSVAFWCNPISGHATLYWYQQILGQGPKLLIQFQNNGVVDDSQLPKDRFSAERLKGVDSTLKIQPAKLEDSAVYLCASSQLLQGEKRGTQYFGPGTRLLVL.

This chain links TRBV4-2 with TRBJ1-2; 10 nucleotides agree with TRBD1. The CDR3 spans 16 residues. Per the germline V gene, CDR1 is LGHNA and CDR2 is YNFKEQ. V lost 4 bases to trimming and J lost 7 bases; unmatched junction nucleotides: 12. CDR3 residues: CASSRDPGQGKSGYTF. The CDR3 region has the DNA TGTGCCAGCAGCCGAGACCCGGGACAGGGGAAAAGTGGCTACACCTTC.

The CDR3 is CASRTANEKLFF. The CDR3 DNA follows: TGTGCCAGTAGGACAGCTAATGAAAAACTGTTTTTT. The chain has TRBV19 and TRBJ1-4, with D possibly TRBD1 on 5 matching bases. The V end lost 6 bases, the J end lost 3 bases, and 5 bases lay between the germline ends. Germline V gene data show CDR1 as LNHDA and CDR2 as SQIVND (reference sequence). The CDR3 loop spans 12 amino acids.

The chain couples TRBV5-4 to TRBJ2-2, with 7 positions matching TRBD2. Germline V lookup: CDR1 SGHNT, CDR2 YYREEE (reference sequence). The CDR3 consists of 15 residues. The trim removed 4 bases at V and 4 bases at J, leaving 7 bases unmatched. CDR3 nucleotides: TGTGCCAGCAGCAGGGACGGCGGGAGCACCGGGGAGCTGTTTTTT. Protein: CASSRDGGSTGELFF.

This sequence joins TRBV2 and TRBJ1-6; D gene uncertain. This CDR3 spans 14 amino acids. V was trimmed by 7 bases and J by 0 bases, leaving 7 bases between them. The germline gives CDR1 SNHLY, CDR2 FYNNEI. The CDR3 coding sequence is TGTGCCAGCATCGGGAGCTCCTATAATTCACCCCTCCACTTT. This sequence encodes CASIGSSYNSPLHF.

V is TRBV6-2 or TRBV6-3 and J is TRBJ2-1; the match to TRBD1 covers 9 bases. Germline CDR1 MNHEY, CDR2 SVGEGT. The ends lost 4 bases at V and 6 bases at J; junction bases unmatched: 7. This CDR3 is 15 amino acids long. The CDR3 DNA reads as TGTGCCAGCAGTTCTTGGGACAGGGCGGCCAATGAGCAGTTCTTC. This translates into CASSSWDRAANEQFF.

The chain carries TRBV7-9 and TRBJ1-1; 8 bases match TRBD1. Germline V gives CDR1 SEHNR, CDR2 FQNEAQ (reference sequence). The V gene end was trimmed by 3 bases and the J gene end by 1 base; junction bases not matched to a gene: 7. The CDR3 runs 16 residues. DNA for the CDR3: TGTGCCAGCAGCTTCCCCACAGGGGGGACGAACACTGAAGCTTTCTTT. This translates into CASSFPTGGTNTEAFF. Supplemented by reference TRBV7-9 and TRBJ1-1, the full variable domain reads DTGVSQNPRHKITKRGQNVTFRCDPISEHNRLYWYRQTLGQGPEFLTYFQNEAQLEKSRLLSDRFSAERPKGSFSTLEIQRTEQGDSAMYLCASSFPTGGTNTEAFFGQGTRLTVV.

This chain links TRBV28 with TRBJ1-2; no clear D gene. The CDR3 totals 14 residues. V was pared by 6 bases and J by 5 bases, with 16 bases between. The germline gives CDR1 MDHEN, CDR2 SYDVKM. This CDR3 is CASSRAGSIYGYTF. The CDR3 DNA follows: TGTGCCAGCAGCCGTGCAGGTAGTATATATGGCTACACCTTC.

This clone appeared once. The CDR3 region is CASSGLAGADTQYF. The DNA of the CDR3 is TGTGCCAGCTCGGGACTAGCGGGAGCAGATACGCAGTATTTT. This chain connects TRBV28 to TRBJ2-3; 14 positions agree with TRBD2. The ends lost 8 bases at V and 4 bases at J; junction bases unmatched: 2. The CDR3 contains 14 residues. CDR1 is MDHEN and CDR2 is SYDVKM in the germline V gene. The variable domain in full, with the rest retrieved from reference TRBV28 and TRBJ2-3, is DVKVTQSSRYLVKRTGEKVFLECVQDMDHENMFWYRQDPGLGLRLIYFSYDVKMKEKGDIPEGYSVSREKKERFSLILESASTNQTSMYLCASSGLAGADTQYFGPGTRLTVL.

This sequence joins TRBV24-1 and TRBJ2-3; D not certain. Germline CDR1 is KGHDR and CDR2 is SFDVKD. V was shortened by 6 bases and J by 0 bases, with 9 bases between the two germline ends. This CDR3 is 14 amino acids long. CDR3 bases: TGTGCCACCAGTCCGACTGGGAGCACAGATACGCAGTATTTT. It codes for CATSPTGSTDTQYF.

The chain links TRBV12-3 or TRBV12-4 to TRBJ2-7; 7 bases are a match to TRBD1. V trimming: 5 bases; J trimming: 3 bases; junction bases outside the gene matches: 4. The CDR3 totals 13 residues. The CDR3 sequence is CASSRGQLYEQYF. CDR3 bases: TGTGCCAGCAGTCGGGGACAGCTCTACGAGCAGTACTTC.

The CDR3 sequence: CAGPGTGAAPANTGELFF. Here the CDR3 DNA reads TGTGCCGGACCCGGGACAGGGGCGGCCCCGGCGAACACCGGGGAGCTGTTTTTT. This chain joins TRBV5-8 and TRBJ2-2; 10 nucleotides match TRBD1. From germline, CDR1 is SGHTS and CDR2 YDEGEE. The J segment lost 0 bases and the V segment lost 10 bases, leaving 15 bases of the junction unmatched. CDR3 length: 18 amino acids.

The chain combines TRBV6-2 or TRBV6-3 with TRBJ2-1, with D perhaps TRBD2 (5 bases). The CDR3 loop spans 16 amino acids. Between the trimmed V and J ends, which lost 0 bases and 4 bases, there was a span of 13 bases. Germline CDR1 reads MNHEY; CDR2 reads SVGEGT. In DNA, the CDR3 is TGTGCCAGCAGTTACTCGGTGGACTCCCGGTACAATGAGCAGTTCTTC. Encoded protein: CASSYSVDSRYNEQFF.

The rearrangement joins TRBV27 to TRBJ2-7; TRBD2 is a possible D gene (7 bases). V was pared by 3 bases and J by 5 bases, with 14 bases between. Germline V gene sequence: CDR1 MNHEY, CDR2 SMNVEV (reference sequence). The CDR3 consists of 14 residues. The CDR3 DNA reads as TGTGCCAGCAGTTTCGGGGGGCAATCTAACGAGCAGTACTTC. It specifies CASSFGGQSNEQYF.

CDR3 nucleotide sequence: TGCGCCAGCAGCACGGACAGGGGATACCAAGAGACCCAGTACTTC. Translating gives CASSTDRGYQETQYF. The chain carries TRBV5-1 and TRBJ2-5; 9 bases match TRBD1. Germline-derived CDR1 and CDR2 are SGHRS and YFSETQ. The CDR3 contains 15 residues. J gave up 0 bases and V 4 bases, and 4 bases lay outside the gene matches.

This clone was counted once. The V call is TRBV6-6, the J call TRBJ1-2, with 9 bases lining up with TRBD1. This CDR3 spans 14 amino acids. Germline-derived CDR1 and CDR2 are MNHNY and SVGAGI (reference sequence). V trimming: 6 bases; J trimming: 4 bases; junction bases outside the gene matches: 6. CDR3 nucleotide sequence: TGTGCCAGCAGAGTCGGACAGGGGAGCTATGGCTACACCTTC. Translating it yields CASRVGQGSYGYTF.

V and J are TRBV27 and TRBJ1-4; no clear D gene. This CDR3 is 16 amino acids long. The V and J ends lost 4 bases and 0 bases respectively, with 12 bases between them. CDR1 and CDR2 (germline): MNHEY, SMNVEV (reference sequence). CDR3 amino acids: CASSSQMMATNEKLFF. In DNA, the CDR3 is TGTGCCAGCAGTTCCCAGATGATGGCAACTAATGAAAAACTGTTTTTT.

The chain uses TRBV11-2 and TRBJ1-3; TRBD1 aligns across 12 bases. Trimming at V came to 4 bases and at J to 4 bases, leaving 2 bases not matched to a gene. CDR3 length equals 15 residues. In germline, CDR1 is SGHAT, CDR2 FQNNGV. CDR3 amino acids: CASSSGQGAGNTIYF. The CDR3 DNA is TGTGCCAGCAGCTCGGGACAGGGGGCGGGAAACACCATATATTTT.

This rearrangement joins TRBV20-1 to TRBJ2-1; TRBD2 aligns across 8 bases. The CDR3 totals 14 residues. The V and J ends lost 3 bases and 6 bases, in that order; junction bases with no gene match: 7. CDR1 is DFQATT and CDR2 is SNEGSKA in the germline V gene (reference sequence). CDR3 residues: CSASTGGDFNEQFF. The DNA of the CDR3 is TGCAGTGCTAGTACGGGGGGGGATTTCAATGAGCAGTTCTTC.

This clone was observed a handful of times. The chain joins TRBV2 to TRBJ2-7; TRBD2 matches 15 bases. CDR1 is SNHLY and CDR2 is FYNNEI in the germline V gene. V dropped 6 bases and J dropped 2; count of bases not matched to a gene: 14. This CDR3 has 19 residues. The CDR3 loop reads CASRKGVSGLAGGPYEQYF. The CDR3 DNA follows: TGTGCCAGCAGGAAGGGGGTCTCGGGACTAGCGGGAGGCCCCTACGAGCAGTACTTC. The entire variable domain, with the rest obtained from reference TRBV2 and TRBJ2-7, is as follows: EPEVTQTPSHQVTQMGQEVILRCVPISNHLYFYWYRQILGQKVEFLVSFYNNEISEKSEIFDDQFSVERPDGSNFTLKIRSTKLEDSAMYFCASRKGVSGLAGGPYEQYFGPGTRLTVT.